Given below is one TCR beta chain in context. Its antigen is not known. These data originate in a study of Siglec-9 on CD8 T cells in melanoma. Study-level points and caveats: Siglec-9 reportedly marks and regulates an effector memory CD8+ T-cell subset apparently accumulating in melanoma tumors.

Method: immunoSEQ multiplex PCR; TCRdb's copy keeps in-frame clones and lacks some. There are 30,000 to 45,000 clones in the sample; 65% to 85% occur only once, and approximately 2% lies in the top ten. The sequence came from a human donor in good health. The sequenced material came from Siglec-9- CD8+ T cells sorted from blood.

Here the CDR3 reads CASSQNYNEQFF. In nucleotides, the CDR3 is TGTGCCAGCAGCCAGAACTACAATGAGCAGTTCTTC. The chain links TRBV7-9 to TRBJ2-1; D gene unclear. V was clipped by 5 bases and J by 3 bases, with 5 bases between them. The CDR3 is 12 amino acids. In germline, CDR1 is SEHNR, CDR2 FQNEAQ (reference sequence).